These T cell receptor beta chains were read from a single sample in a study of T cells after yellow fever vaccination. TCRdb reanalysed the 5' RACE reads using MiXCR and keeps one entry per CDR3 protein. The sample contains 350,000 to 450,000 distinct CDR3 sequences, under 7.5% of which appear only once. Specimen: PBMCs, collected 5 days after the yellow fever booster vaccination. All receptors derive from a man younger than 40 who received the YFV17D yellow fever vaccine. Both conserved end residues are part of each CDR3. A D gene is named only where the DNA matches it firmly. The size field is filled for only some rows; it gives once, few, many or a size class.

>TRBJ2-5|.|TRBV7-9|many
TGTGCCAGCAGTCTGGGTCAAGAGACCCAGTACTTC
CASSLGQETQYF
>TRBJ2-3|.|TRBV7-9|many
TGTGCCAGCAGCTTAGCCGGAGGGCCGAGCACAGATACGCAGTATTTT
CASSLAGGPSTDTQYF
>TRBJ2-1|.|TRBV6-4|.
TGTGCCAGCAGTGACACTGGACTCGAGCAGTTCTTC
CASSDTGLEQFF
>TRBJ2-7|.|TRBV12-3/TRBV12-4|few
TGTGCCAGCAGTGCGGCACCCCGGTATTACGAGCAGTACTTC
CASSAAPRYYEQYF
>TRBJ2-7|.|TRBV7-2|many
TGTGCCAGCAGCCCAGACCAGGGCGGTGAGCAGTACTTC
CASSPDQGGEQYF
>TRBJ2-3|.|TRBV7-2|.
TGTGCCGCGGGGAGAGATACGCAGTATTTT
CAAGRDTQYF
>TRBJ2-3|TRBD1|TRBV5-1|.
TGCGCCAGCAGCTCATGGACAGGGTATAGAGATACGCAGTATTTT
CASSSWTGYRDTQYF
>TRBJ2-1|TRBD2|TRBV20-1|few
TGCAGTGCTAGTCCGGGACTAGCGGGAATTACAAACTACAATGAGCAGTTCTTC
CSASPGLAGITNYNEQFF
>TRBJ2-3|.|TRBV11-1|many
TGTGCCAGCAGCTTAAACCGAGACACAGATACGCAGTATTTT
CASSLNRDTDTQYF
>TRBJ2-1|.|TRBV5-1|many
TGCGCCAGCAGCTTGGATACAGGGTGGGATGAGCAGTTCTTC
CASSLDTGWDEQFF
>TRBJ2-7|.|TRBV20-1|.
TGCAGTGCTAGCGGCGTATACGAGCAGTACTTC
CSASGVYEQYF
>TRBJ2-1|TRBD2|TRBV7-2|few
TGTGCCAGCAGCTCCGCGTGGCTAGCGGGAGCGGATGAGCAGTTCTTC
CASSSAWLAGADEQFF
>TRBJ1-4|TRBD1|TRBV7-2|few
TGTGCCAGCAGCCTCTTGACAGGGGGGAATGAAAAACTGTTTTTT
CASSLLTGGNEKLFF
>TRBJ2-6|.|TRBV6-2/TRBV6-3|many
TGTGCCAGCAGTTCCCGAGGAAGTGGGCTCCCTGGGGCCAACGTCCTGACTTTC
CASSSRGSGLPGANVLTF
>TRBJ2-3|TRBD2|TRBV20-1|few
TGCAGTGCTAGAGGTGCGGGAGGACCCACAGATACGCAGTATTTT
CSARGAGGPTDTQYF
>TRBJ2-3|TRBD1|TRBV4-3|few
TGCGCCAGCAGCCAATTTTCGGCAGGGGGCCTGACAGATACGCAGTATTTT
CASSQFSAGGLTDTQYF
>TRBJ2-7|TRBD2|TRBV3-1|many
TGTGCCAGCAAGGAGAGCGGGAGGGCCAAAGATGAGCAGTACTTC
CASKESGRAKDEQYF